Reported below is one T cell receptor beta chain. Its antigen is undetermined. These data originate in a study of OX40 agonist ivuxolimab in advanced cancers. The study, taken as a whole, reports: CD8+ T cells averaged more expanded clones than CD4+.

Sequencing used immunoSEQ multiplex PCR; TCRdb keeps in-frame clones, though not all of them. This table has about 75,000 clones, more than 75% appearing once. With 3 bases removed from V and 1 base from J, the gap between germline ends came to 16 bases. This CDR3 contains 17 residues. The chain joins TRBV5-7 to TRBJ2-2, with D possibly being TRBD1 (5 bases). TRBV5-7 is annotated as an ORF whose role is uncertain. This TCR came from an adult with an advanced solid tumor such as melanoma, head and neck, liver or kidney cancer. Sequencing used CD4+ or CD8+ T cells sorted from blood, obtained in a trial of the OX40 agonist ivuxolimab. CDR3 residues: CASSSLVQGWNTGELFF. DNA of the CDR3: TGTGCCAGCAGCTCGCTAGTTCAGGGTTGGAACACCGGGGAGCTGTTTTTT.